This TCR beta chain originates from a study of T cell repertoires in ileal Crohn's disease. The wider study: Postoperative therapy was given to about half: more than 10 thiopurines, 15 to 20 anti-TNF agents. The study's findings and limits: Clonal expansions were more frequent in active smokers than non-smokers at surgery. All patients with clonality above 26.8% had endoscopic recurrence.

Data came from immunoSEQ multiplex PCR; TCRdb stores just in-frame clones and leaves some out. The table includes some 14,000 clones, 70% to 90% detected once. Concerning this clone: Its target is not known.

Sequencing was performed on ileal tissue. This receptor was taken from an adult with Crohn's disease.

The CDR3 DNA reads TGTGCCAGCAGCTTTGGCGGGAGGCCAGATACGCAGTATTTT. It is translated as CASSFGGRPDTQYF. V is TRBV7-3 and J is TRBJ2-3, with 8 positions matching TRBD2. The germline V gene has CDR1 SGHTA and CDR2 FQGTGA. J lost 4 bases, V lost 3 bases, and 3 bases had no gene match. This CDR3 spans 14 amino acids. Using reference TRBV7-3 and TRBJ2-3 for the parts outside the CDR3, the full variable domain is GAGVSQTPSNKVTEKGKYVELRCDPISGHTALYWYRQSLGQGPEFLIYFQGTGAADDSGLPNDRFFAVRPEGSVSTLKIQRTERGDSAVYLCASSFGGRPDTQYFGPGTRLTVL.